This T cell receptor beta chain was sequenced during a study of shared clonotypes between healthy human individuals (TCRdb year 2020). Regarding the study in general: The cohort included a few men and a couple of women between 18 and 49 years of age. For each donor, three plates each were used for CD4 naive and CD4 memory, two plates were used for CD8 naive, and one plate was used for CD8 memory. To estimate repertoire size and how much clonotype sharing occurs between individuals, the study deeply sequenced the blood TCR repertoires of about five healthy adults. Different laboratories and diverse techniques were used to prepare libraries and sequence TCR repertoires, to increase sequencing depth and limit assay-specific biases. Each donor's leukapheresis produced roughly between roughly 0.9 and 8.9 billion PBMCs. Broader findings and caveats from the paper: When a handful of donors were compared, the shared fraction of clonotypes was around 5% for naive CD4, about 4% for naive CD8, 2% to 2.5% for memory CD4, and approximately 0.4% for memory CD8. Higher generation probabilities were observed for clonotypes shared by all four sorted-subset donors than for non-shared clonotypes. Only blood was sampled, and tissue TCR repertoires likely differ from those in blood. Naive subsets generally had larger estimated clonotype richness than memory subsets. Because the study included a small number of donors, the genetic and exposure-history diversity represented was limited. Pairwise subsampling led to the expectation that sequencing depth would affect the degree of clonotype sharing among donors. Even with the large sequencing depth, rarefaction of the sorted-subset datasets indicated that sequencing was incomplete.

The donors were healthy, HIV-negative adults who had no recently reported acute infections or vaccinations. Every donor was a Caucasian adult living in Nashville, Tennessee, USA. CD4+ T cells were enriched by magnetic negative selection; naive cells were then positively selected on CD45RA, and the negative fraction formed the memory subset. Blood was collected by leukapheresis, and PBMCs were isolated by Ficoll-Histopaque density gradient centrifugation and then cryopreserved in liquid nitrogen vapor phase. Purity and quantity of every magnetically sorted T cell population were checked by analytical flow cytometry. Genomic DNA was isolated from each sorted fraction and quantified by UV absorbance on a Nanodrop 2000c. V gives up 0 bases and J gives up 1 base, and the segment between their germline ends measures 11 bases. The germline V gene encodes CDR1 SGDLS and CDR2 YYNGEE. The CDR3 sequence holds 15 residues, the cysteine and phenylalanine included. Only the CDR3 portion is preserved as DNA: 45 bases, with reading frame beginning at the first base.

TCR CDR3 regions were amplified from genomic DNA by multiplex PCR using the deep immunoSEQ assay. For each cell subset, the extracted genomic DNA was distributed evenly across all wells of several immunoSEQ 96-well plates, and each plate served as one replicate. Each replicate PCR for sorted subsets received 200 ng genomic DNA, equal to about 29,000 T cell genomes. The purified libraries were quantified using a Qubit 3.0 fluorometer, sized with a Bioanalyzer 2100, and then quantified again using the KAPA Library Quantification kit. Every immunoSEQ 96-well plate was sequenced on a separate single-read 150-cycle Illumina NextSeq 550 flow cell. From the authors' description of their analysis: The immunoSEQ output contained only junctional sequences without quality scores, so filtering could not match that applied to full-length reads. Sequences were annotated with PyIR, a Python wrapper for IgBLAST v1.9, using IMGT germline references to assign V/J genes and CDR3. Reads with weak V/J assignments (E-value above 1e-6), missing CDR3, stop codons, out-of-frame junctions, or ambiguous translated residues were removed. V3J clonotypes were defined as sequences sharing an identical inferred V gene, J gene, and CDR3 amino acid sequence. Percentage overlap between repertoires was computed as shared unique clonotypes divided by the size of the smaller repertoire. Repertoire richness was assessed with RTK rarefaction, the Chao1 estimator, and Recon v2.1 estimates of unobserved clonotypes. Generation probabilities for all TCRbeta clonotypes obtained by the gDNA method from a few donors were computed using OLGA. As stored in TCRdb, this immuneACCESS dataset retains in-frame rearrangements with V and J assigned. A fraction of the clones does not appear; measured against another copy, unresolved V genes explain less than half of the discrepancy, and the remainder lacks a known reason. Clone size and V and J calls were adopted from that table, with D and trimming inferred from the DNA. This sample lists some 2.4 million clones; 90% to 95% were detected once. The top ten constitute about 0.38% of the sample.

Comment on this clone: No cognate antigen has been identified for it. One base away there is no much larger clone; base qualities are not given.

Source material: naive CD4+ T cells from PBMCs. This sample's cell subset or site label indicates: CD45RA+ positively selected. The rearrangement joined TRBV9 to TRBJ2-7, with the D gene too uncertain to name. The sequence derives from a man between 18 and 29 years old in good health. Some clones in this sample may be carry-over from other donors' samples. The CDR3 region: CASSVGQDLSYEQYF. The nucleotide sequence is TGTGCCAGCAGCGTAGGTCAGGACCTTTCCTACGAGCAGTACTTC.